This T cell receptor (beta chain) was sequenced for a study of blood T cell repertoires in COVID-19. Study at large: The cDNA or gDNA used as material had been derived from T cells, B-cell-depleted T cells, or PBMCs.

The trim removed 3 bases at V and 6 bases at J, leaving 6 bases unmatched. The length of the CDR3 is 14 residues. Germline loops: CDR1 DFQATT, CDR2 SNEGSKA (reference sequence). Per the authors' pipeline: Nucleated cell counts were estimated from reference gene primer amplification. Using immunoSEQ multiplex PCR, the repertoire was profiled, and TCRdb retains in-frame clones only, with some absent. That table gives V, J and clone size, and the DNA gave D and trimming. The sample holds over 250,000 clones, approximately 91% seen once. This TCR was recovered from a woman younger than 45 with COVID-19, enrolled during active disease. The source material was peripheral blood. This chain connects TRBV20-1 to TRBJ1-1; TRBD1 aligns across 11 bases. The CDR3 DNA reads TGCAGTGCTAGTGGGGGACAGGGGGTATCTGAAGCTTTCTTT. It is translated as CSASGGQGVSEAFF.